A selection of T cell receptor beta chains follows, all from one sample in a study of early T cells in non-severe SARS-CoV-2 infection. TCRdb reanalysed the 5' RACE reads using MiXCR and keeps one entry per CDR3 protein. Of more than 90,000 distinct CDR3 sequences listed, roughly an eighth are singletons. The sample was whole blood. Every receptor here comes from an adult who was a healthcare worker with PCR-confirmed SARS-CoV-2 infection or an uninfected control (not recorded which). The CDR3 runs from the conserved cysteine through the conserved F or W. The order of the fields is clone size, J gene, V gene, CDR3 length, CDR3 protein. The size entry is marked missing in some rows and otherwise reads once, few, many or a size class.

size: NA; J: TRBJ1-2; V: TRBV28; length: 9; CDR3: CASSDGYTF
size: NA; J: TRBJ1-5; V: TRBV6-5; length: 15; CDR3: CASSPDRTGNQPQHF
size: NA; J: TRBJ2-3; V: TRBV2; length: 15; CDR3: CATRLRESTTDTQYF
size: few; J: TRBJ2-2; V: TRBV2; length: 11; CDR3: CASSEVGELFF
size: few; J: TRBJ2-7; V: TRBV9; length: 16; CDR3: CASSGLGQPPCDEQYF
size: NA; J: TRBJ2-5; V: TRBV7-3; length: 13; CDR3: CASSGTRQETQYF
size: few; J: TRBJ1-2; V: TRBV6-5; length: 15; CDR3: CASRDRDRALRGYTF
size: NA; J: TRBJ2-7; V: TRBV24-1; length: 12; CDR3: CATSESTYEQYF
size: NA; J: TRBJ2-5; V: TRBV29-1; length: 12; CDR3: CSVAGGQETQYF
size: many; J: TRBJ1-2; V: TRBV12-3/TRBV12-4; length: 12; CDR3: CASSPRTAGYTF
size: NA; J: TRBJ2-7; V: TRBV9; length: 15; CDR3: CASSVGGREINEQYF
size: NA; J: TRBJ2-3; V: TRBV29-1; length: 12; CDR3: CSVVRGTDTQYF
size: many; J: TRBJ2-2; V: TRBV28; length: 15; CDR3: CASNESGYNTGELFF
size: NA; J: TRBJ2-5; V: TRBV7-9; length: 15; CDR3: CASSKGQGRKETQYF
size: many; J: TRBJ1-3; V: TRBV28; length: 12; CDR3: CASSSDRHTIYF
size: few; J: TRBJ2-3; V: TRBV5-4; length: 14; CDR3: CASSLGTYTDTQYF
size: few; J: TRBJ1-1; V: TRBV5-4; length: 11; CDR3: CASSLGSEAFF
size: NA; J: TRBJ1-1; V: TRBV28; length: 14; CDR3: CASSTPGGSAEAFF